This T cell receptor (beta chain) came from a study of cytomegalovirus exposure and HLA in healthy donors. On the study more broadly: Drawn from HLA-typed donors, tens of millions of unique TCRs were held in an early data release.

Germline lookup yields CDR1 SGHRS and CDR2 YFSETQ. CDR3 length: 13 residues. V gave up 5 bases and J gave up 2 bases, with 9 bases separating them. The PCR used 60 Vbeta and 13 Jbeta primers. Measured with immunoSEQ multiplex PCR; TCRdb has only the in-frame clones, and not every one. The data hold roughly 190,000 clones, with 82% observed a single time. This clonotype was obtained from a woman between 18 and 29 years old in good health and CMV-seronegative. The sequencing sample was made of PBMCs. The chain is built from TRBV5-1 and TRBJ2-3; D gene uncertain. This CDR3 reads CASRSQATDTQYF. The CDR3, as DNA: TGCGCCAGCAGAAGCCAGGCCACAGATACGCAGTATTTT.